These 15 T cell receptor beta chains were all obtained from the same sample, sequenced in a study of cytomegalovirus exposure and HLA in healthy donors. The PCR used 60 Vbeta and 13 Jbeta primers. Produced via immunoSEQ multiplex PCR; TCRdb's table is partial and in-frame only. This sample has about 88,000 clones, with roughly 84% found just once. Material: PBMCs. These receptors were obtained from a young man in good health and CMV-seronegative.

This chain joins TRBV11-3 and TRBJ2-3, with D possibly TRBD1 on 6 matching bases. The CDR3 runs to 14 residues. The V and J ends lost 5 bases and 2 bases respectively, with 11 bases between them. Germline CDR1 reads SGHNT; CDR2 reads YENEEA. CDR3 protein: CASSPGAPTDTQYF. The CDR3 nucleotides read TGTGCCAGCAGCCCAGGGGCTCCCACAGATACGCAGTATTTT.

This sequence joins TRBV5-4 and TRBJ2-5; no reliable D call. Germline loops: CDR1 SGHNT, CDR2 YYREEE (reference sequence). This CDR3 is built from 14 residues. V lost 3 bases, J lost 3 bases, and 12 bases lay in between. This CDR3 is CASSSSPRKETQYF. The CDR3 nucleotides read TGTGCCAGCAGCTCAAGCCCGCGTAAAGAGACCCAGTACTTC.

Points on this clone: Germline and junction disagree at one end, which may indicate a read error. This chain uses TRBV19 with TRBJ2-7, with D hard to call. From germline, CDR1 is LNHDA and CDR2 SQIVND (reference sequence). There are 14 residues in the CDR3. CDR3 DNA sequence: TGTGCCAGTAGTATCGTCGGCAATTCCTACGAGCGGTACTTC. It codes for CASSIVGNSYERYF.

This clone was seen a few times. The chain combines TRBV29-1 with TRBJ2-7, with D uncertain. Trimming cost V 7 bases and J 3 bases, with 10 bases left between them. The CDR3 extends over 11 amino acids. Germline CDR1 SQVTM, CDR2 ANQGSEA. The CDR3 coding sequence is TGCAGCGGCGCCATAAACTACGAGCAGTACTTC. Its translation: CSGAINYEQYF.

This clone was seen a few times. The chain links TRBV6-5 to TRBJ2-2, with 8 bases aligning to TRBD1. The CDR3 has 16 amino acids. The junction had 4 bases not matched to a gene; V was cut back by 0 bases and J by 4 bases. Germline assignment: CDR1 MNHEY and CDR2 SVGAGI. CDR3 DNA: TGTGCCAGCAGTTACTCGGGGACAGGTGGCACCGGGGAGCTGTTTTTT. It yields the protein CASSYSGTGGTGELFF.

This sequence joins TRBV7-9 and TRBJ2-3; 8 positions match TRBD2. The V gene's germline CDR1 is SEHNR and CDR2 FQNEAQ (reference sequence). This CDR3 spans 14 amino acids. V dropped 3 bases and J dropped 6; count of bases not matched to a gene: 5. CDR3 bases: TGTGCCAGCAGCTTCGGACTAGCCGTCGATACGCAGTATTTT. This gives the protein CASSFGLAVDTQYF.

The rearrangement links TRBV6-1 to TRBJ1-2; maybe TRBD1 (6 bases). This CDR3 region has 15 residues. Deletions cut 2 bases from V and 5 bases from J, with 15 bases between. Germline V lookup: CDR1 MNHNS, CDR2 SASEGT. CDR3 DNA sequence: TGTGCCAGCAGTGAATTGGGGGGGCAGAGTTATGGCTACACCTTC. It is translated as CASSELGGQSYGYTF.

The genes are TRBV4-1 and TRBJ2-7; possibly TRBD1 for D (6 bases). The CDR3 spans 15 residues. Germline V CDR1 and CDR2: MGHRA, YSYEKL. Between the trimmed V and J ends, which lost 0 bases and 3 bases, there was a span of 12 bases. The CDR3 reads CASSQDPGGGYEQYF. Written as DNA, the CDR3 is TGCGCCAGCAGCCAAGATCCTGGGGGCGGCTACGAGCAGTACTTC.

The J gene is TRBJ2-3, the V gene TRBV2; D unresolved. The CDR3 runs to 11 residues. Germline V CDR1 and CDR2: SNHLY, FYNNEI. Deletions cut 6 bases from V and 6 bases from J, with 7 bases between. CDR3 in DNA: TGTGCCAGCAGCCCCGTGGATACGCAGTATTTT. Its translation: CASSPVDTQYF.

The chain employs TRBV2 and TRBJ1-5, with no clear D. CDR3 size: 14 residues. Germline assignment: CDR1 SNHLY and CDR2 FYNNEI. The ends were cut back, 5 bases at V and 0 bases at J, with 8 bases in the middle. In DNA form, the CDR3 reads TGTGCCAGCAGTTCTCAGTCTAGCAATCAGCCCCAGCATTTT. This translates into CASSSQSSNQPQHF. The variable domain in full, completed from reference TRBV2 and TRBJ1-5, reads EPEVTQTPSHQVTQMGQEVILRCVPISNHLYFYWYRQILGQKVEFLVSFYNNEISEKSEIFDDQFSVERPDGSNFTLKIRSTKLEDSAMYFCASSSQSSNQPQHFGDGTRLSIL.

This clone was counted between two and nine times. The V and J genes are TRBV25-1 and TRBJ2-7; 8 nucleotides align to TRBD1. The CDR3 is made up of 16 amino acids. The J segment lost 3 bases and the V segment lost 4 bases, leaving 11 bases of the junction unmatched. Per the germline V gene, CDR1 is MGHDK and CDR2 is SYGVNS. The CDR3 reads CASSGETGVARYEQYF. The CDR3 bases are TGTGCCAGCAGTGGAGAGACAGGGGTTGCCCGCTACGAGCAGTACTTC.

Regarding this clone: The junction shows a germline mismatch at one end, possibly a read error. The chain has TRBV7-9 and TRBJ2-5, with D tentatively TRBD2 (5 bases). CDR1 is SEHNR and CDR2 is FQNEAQ in the germline V gene (reference sequence). The CDR3 runs to 12 residues. In DNA, the CDR3 is TGTTCCAGCAGTCACGGCGGGGAGACCCAGTACTTC. It specifies CSSSHGGETQYF.

This sequence joins TRBV2 and TRBJ2-7, with TRBD2 identical over 8 bases. The CDR3 length is 13 residues. With V trimmed by 4 bases and J by 5 bases, 4 bases remained unmatched. Looked up from germline, CDR1 is SNHLY and CDR2 is FYNNEI. CDR3 amino acids: CASSGGLGDEQYF. The DNA for the CDR3 is TGTGCCAGCAGTGGGGGACTAGGGGACGAGCAGTACTTC.

The chain recombines TRBV18 with TRBJ1-1; TRBD1 aligns across 7 bases. V shed 6 bases, J shed 4 bases, and the junction held 5 bases outside the gene matches. Germline V CDR1 and CDR2: KGHSH, LQKENI. The CDR3 is made up of 13 amino acids. CDR3 protein: CASSEGASTEAFF. In DNA, the CDR3 is TGTGCCAGCTCGGAGGGGGCGAGCACTGAAGCTTTCTTT.

This clone was detected a few times. The chain has TRBV20-1 and TRBJ1-6; unclear D gene. Trimming removed 6 bases from V and 8 bases from J, with 8 bases in between. The germline V gene encodes CDR1 DFQATT and CDR2 SNEGSKA (reference sequence). The CDR3 consists of 11 residues. CDR3 DNA: TGCAGTGCCAAGAGAGATTCACCCCTCCACTTT. Translated, it gives CSAKRDSPLHF.